The clone carrying this TCR beta chain showed up just a few times. Its antigen is unidentified. This sample was included in a study of cytomegalovirus exposure and HLA in healthy donors. Study results and limitations: A later analysis found that most CMV-associated TCR beta chains appeared HLA-restricted. A later analysis, which compared TCR beta chains of equal frequency, found the HLA-associated ones more clonally expanded.

The CDR3 is 16 amino acids. From germline, CDR1 is SGHTA and CDR2 FQGTGA. Unmatched junction bases numbered 10, after V lost 4 bases and J lost 10 bases. Both 60 Vbeta primers and 13 Jbeta primers went into the PCR. Assay used: immunoSEQ multiplex PCR; TCRdb lists only in-frame clones, some missing. Among 100,000 to 140,000 clones listed, roughly 82% were seen once. The V gene is TRBV7-3, the J gene TRBJ2-1, with 13 bases fitting TRBD2. The source of this sequence is a man younger than 40 in good health and CMV-seropositive. Sequencing used PBMCs. The chain's CDR3 is CASSWAGTSGVREQFF. CDR3 nucleotides: TGTGCCAGCAGCTGGGCCGGGACTAGCGGGGTCAGGGAGCAGTTCTTC.